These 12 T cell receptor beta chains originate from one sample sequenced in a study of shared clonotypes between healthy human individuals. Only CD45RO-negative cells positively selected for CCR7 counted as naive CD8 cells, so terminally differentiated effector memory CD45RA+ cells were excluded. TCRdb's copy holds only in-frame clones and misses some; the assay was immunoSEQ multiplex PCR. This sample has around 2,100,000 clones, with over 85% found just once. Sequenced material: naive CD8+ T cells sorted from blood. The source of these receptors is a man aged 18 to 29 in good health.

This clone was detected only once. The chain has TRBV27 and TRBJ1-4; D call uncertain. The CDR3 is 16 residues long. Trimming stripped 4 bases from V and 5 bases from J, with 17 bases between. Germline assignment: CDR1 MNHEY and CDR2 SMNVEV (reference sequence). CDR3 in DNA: TGTGCCAGCAGTTCCTACGACACCTTAGACAATGAAAAACTGTTTTTT. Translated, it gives CASSSYDTLDNEKLFF.

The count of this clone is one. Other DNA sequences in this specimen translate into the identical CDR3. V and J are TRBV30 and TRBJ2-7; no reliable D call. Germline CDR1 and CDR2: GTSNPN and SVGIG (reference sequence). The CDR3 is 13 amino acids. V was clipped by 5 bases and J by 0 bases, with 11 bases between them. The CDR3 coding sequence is TGTGCCTGGGGTACCGGGTCCTCCTACGAGCAGTACTTC. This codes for CAWGTGSSYEQYF.

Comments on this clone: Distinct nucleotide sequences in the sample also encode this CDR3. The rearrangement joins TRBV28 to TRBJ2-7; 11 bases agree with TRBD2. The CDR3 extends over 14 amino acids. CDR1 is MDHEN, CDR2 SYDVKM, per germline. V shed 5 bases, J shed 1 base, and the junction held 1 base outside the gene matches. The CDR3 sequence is CASSLAGGSYEQYF. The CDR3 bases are TGTGCCAGCAGTCTAGCGGGAGGTTCCTACGAGCAGTACTTC.

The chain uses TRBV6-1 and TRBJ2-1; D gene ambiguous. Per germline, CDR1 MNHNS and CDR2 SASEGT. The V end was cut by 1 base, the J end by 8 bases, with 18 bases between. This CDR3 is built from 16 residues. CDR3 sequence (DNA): TGTGCCAGCAGTGAAGGTCAGGACCTGAGGCCCCATGAGCAGTTCTTC. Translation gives CASSEGQDLRPHEQFF.

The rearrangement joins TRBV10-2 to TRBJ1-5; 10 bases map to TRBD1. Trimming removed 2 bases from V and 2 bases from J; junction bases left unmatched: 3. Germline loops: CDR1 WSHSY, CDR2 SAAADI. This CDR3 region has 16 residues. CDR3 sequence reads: CASSEAGTGGNQPQHF. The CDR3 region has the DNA TGCGCCAGCAGTGAGGCCGGGACAGGGGGCAATCAGCCCCAGCATTTT.

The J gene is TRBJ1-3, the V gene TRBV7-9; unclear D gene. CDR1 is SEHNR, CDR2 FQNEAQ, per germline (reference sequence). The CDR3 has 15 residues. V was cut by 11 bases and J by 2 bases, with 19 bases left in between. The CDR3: CAEGGSVATGNTIYF. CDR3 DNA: TGTGCCGAAGGCGGGTCCGTGGCAACTGGAAACACCATATATTTT. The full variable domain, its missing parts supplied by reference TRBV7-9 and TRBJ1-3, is DTGVSQNPRHKITKRGQNVTFRCDPISEHNRLYWYRQTLGQGPEFLTYFQNEAQLEKSRLLSDRFSAERPKGSFSTLEIQRTEQGDSAMYLCAEGGSVATGNTIYFGEGSWLTVV.

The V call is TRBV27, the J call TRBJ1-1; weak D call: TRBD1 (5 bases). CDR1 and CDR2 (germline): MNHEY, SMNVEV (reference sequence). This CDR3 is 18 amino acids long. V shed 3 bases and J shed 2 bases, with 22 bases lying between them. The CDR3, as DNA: TGTGCCAGCAGTTTGCTGTCAAGGGGAGGTCCGGCAAACACTGAAGCTTTCTTT. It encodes CASSLLSRGGPANTEAFF.

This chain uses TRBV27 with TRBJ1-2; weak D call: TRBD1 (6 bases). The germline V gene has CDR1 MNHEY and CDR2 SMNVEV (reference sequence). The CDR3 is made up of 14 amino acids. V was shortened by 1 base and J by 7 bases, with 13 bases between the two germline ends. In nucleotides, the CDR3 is TGTGCCAGCAGTTTATTACGTCAGGGGACTGGCTACACCTTC. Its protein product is CASSLLRQGTGYTF.

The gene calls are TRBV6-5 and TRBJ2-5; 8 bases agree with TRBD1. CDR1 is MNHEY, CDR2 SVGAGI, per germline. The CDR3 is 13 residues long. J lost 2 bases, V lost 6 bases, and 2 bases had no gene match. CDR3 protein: CASRTGDQETQYF. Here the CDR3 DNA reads TGTGCCAGCAGGACAGGGGATCAAGAGACCCAGTACTTC.

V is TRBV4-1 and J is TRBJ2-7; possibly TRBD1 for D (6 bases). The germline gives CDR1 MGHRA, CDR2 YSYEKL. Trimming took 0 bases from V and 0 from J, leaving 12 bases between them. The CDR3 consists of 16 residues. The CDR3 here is CASSQDDRLFSYEQYF. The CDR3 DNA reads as TGCGCCAGCAGCCAAGACGACAGGTTGTTCTCCTACGAGCAGTACTTC.

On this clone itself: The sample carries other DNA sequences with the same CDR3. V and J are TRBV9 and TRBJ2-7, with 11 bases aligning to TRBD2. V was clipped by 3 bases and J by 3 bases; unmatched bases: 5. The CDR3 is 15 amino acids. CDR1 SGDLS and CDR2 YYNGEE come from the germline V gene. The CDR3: CASSEGLAESYEQYF. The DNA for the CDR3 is TGTGCCAGCAGCGAGGGACTAGCGGAGAGCTACGAGCAGTACTTC.

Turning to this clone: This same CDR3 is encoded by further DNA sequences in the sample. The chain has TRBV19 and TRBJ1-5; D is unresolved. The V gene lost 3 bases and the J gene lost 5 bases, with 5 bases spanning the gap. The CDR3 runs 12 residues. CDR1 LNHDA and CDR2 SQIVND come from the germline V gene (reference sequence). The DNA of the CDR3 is TGTGCCAGTAGTATTTTAGATCAGCCCCAGCATTTT. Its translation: CASSILDQPQHF.